This record looks at one TCR beta chain sequence and its context. TCRdb keeps only in-frame clones here, not all; method: immunoSEQ multiplex PCR. Here the sample spans around 36,000 clones, 75% to 95% being singletons. These data are taken from a study of T cell changes during pregnancy in multiple sclerosis. This CDR3 contains 14 residues. Trimming pared 4 bases from V and 6 bases from J, leaving 14 bases between. The germline gives CDR1 KGHSY, CDR2 FQNENV. This chain uses TRBV16 with TRBJ2-3; D perhaps matches TRBD2 (5 bases). The receptor was derived from a female donor with multiple sclerosis, enrolled in a pregnancy study. The starting material was CD4+ T cells from peripheral blood mononuclear cells, obtained in the third trimester of pregnancy. The CDR3 sequence: CASSLSTRGDTQYF. The CDR3 DNA follows: TGTGCCAGCAGCCTGTCGACCCGAGGGGATACGCAGTATTTT.